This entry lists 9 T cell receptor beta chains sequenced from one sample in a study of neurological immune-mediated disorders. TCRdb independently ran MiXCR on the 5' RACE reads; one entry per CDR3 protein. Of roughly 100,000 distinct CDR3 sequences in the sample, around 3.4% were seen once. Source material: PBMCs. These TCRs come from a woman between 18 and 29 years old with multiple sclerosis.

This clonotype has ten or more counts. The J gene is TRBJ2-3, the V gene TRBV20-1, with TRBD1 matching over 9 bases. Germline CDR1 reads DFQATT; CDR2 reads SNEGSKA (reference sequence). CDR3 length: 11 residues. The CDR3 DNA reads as TGCGCCGGACAGGGGACAGATACGCAGTATTTT. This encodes CAGQGTDTQYF.

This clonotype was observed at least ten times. CDR3 residues: CASSQPQGVSSGANVLTF. Written as DNA, the CDR3 is TGCGCCAGCAGCCAACCACAGGGGGTGAGCTCTGGGGCCAACGTCCTGACTTTC. The rearrangement links TRBV4-1 to TRBJ2-6; 8 bases are shared with TRBD1. Germline assignment: CDR1 MGHRA and CDR2 YSYEKL. The CDR3 is 18 residues long. Losses at the gene ends were 2 bases for V and 0 bases for J; bases not matched to a gene: 6.

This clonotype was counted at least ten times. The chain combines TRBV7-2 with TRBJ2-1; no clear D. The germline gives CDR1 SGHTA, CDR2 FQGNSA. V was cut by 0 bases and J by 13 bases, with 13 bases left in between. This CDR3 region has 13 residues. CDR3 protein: CASSLATQVHQFF. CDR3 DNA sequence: TGTGCCAGCAGCTTAGCCACCCAGGTCCATCAGTTCTTC.

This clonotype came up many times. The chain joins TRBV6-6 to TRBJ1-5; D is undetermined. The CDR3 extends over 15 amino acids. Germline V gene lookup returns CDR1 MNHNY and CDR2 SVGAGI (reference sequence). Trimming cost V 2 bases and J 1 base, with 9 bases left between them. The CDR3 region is CASSYGDGSNQPQHF. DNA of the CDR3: TGTGCCAGCAGTTACGGGGATGGGAGCAATCAGCCCCAGCATTTT.

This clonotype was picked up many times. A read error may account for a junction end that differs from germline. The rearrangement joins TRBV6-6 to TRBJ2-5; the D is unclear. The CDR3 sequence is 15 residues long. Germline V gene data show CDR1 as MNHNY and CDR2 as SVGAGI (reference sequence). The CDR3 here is CASSYSIGAQETQYF. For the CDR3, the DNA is TGTGCCAGCAGCTACTCGATAGGAGCCCAAGAGACCCAGTACTTC.

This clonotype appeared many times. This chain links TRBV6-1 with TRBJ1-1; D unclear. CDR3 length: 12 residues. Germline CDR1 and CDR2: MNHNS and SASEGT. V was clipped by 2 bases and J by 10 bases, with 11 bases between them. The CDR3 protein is CASSEQERRAFF. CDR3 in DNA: TGTGCCAGCAGTGAACAGGAGCGTCGAGCTTTCTTT.

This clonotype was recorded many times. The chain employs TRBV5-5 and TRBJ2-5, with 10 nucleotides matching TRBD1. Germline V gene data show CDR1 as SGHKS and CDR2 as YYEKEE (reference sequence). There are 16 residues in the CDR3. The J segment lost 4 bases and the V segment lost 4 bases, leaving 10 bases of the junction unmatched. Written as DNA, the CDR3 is TGTGCCAGCAGCCTAGAGGGACAGGGGTTAGGAGAGACCCAGTACTTC. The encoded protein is CASSLEGQGLGETQYF.

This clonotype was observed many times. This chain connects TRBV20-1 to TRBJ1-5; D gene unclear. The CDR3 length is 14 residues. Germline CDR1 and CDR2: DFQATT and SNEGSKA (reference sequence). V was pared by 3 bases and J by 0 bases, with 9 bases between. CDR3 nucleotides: TGCAGTGCTAGGGCCGTTTCTAGCAATCAGCCCCAGCATTTT. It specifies CSARAVSSNQPQHF.

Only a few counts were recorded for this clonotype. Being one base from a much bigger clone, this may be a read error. The CDR3 nucleotides read TGTGCCAGCAGCGTCCACGGCACACCCACCGGGGAGCTGTTTTTT. It translates to CASSVHGTPTGELFF. The J gene is TRBJ2-2, the V gene TRBV9; no reliable D call. Between the trimmed V and J ends, which lost 2 bases and 4 bases, there was a span of 12 bases. The germline gives CDR1 SGDLS, CDR2 YYNGEE. The length of the CDR3 is 15 residues.